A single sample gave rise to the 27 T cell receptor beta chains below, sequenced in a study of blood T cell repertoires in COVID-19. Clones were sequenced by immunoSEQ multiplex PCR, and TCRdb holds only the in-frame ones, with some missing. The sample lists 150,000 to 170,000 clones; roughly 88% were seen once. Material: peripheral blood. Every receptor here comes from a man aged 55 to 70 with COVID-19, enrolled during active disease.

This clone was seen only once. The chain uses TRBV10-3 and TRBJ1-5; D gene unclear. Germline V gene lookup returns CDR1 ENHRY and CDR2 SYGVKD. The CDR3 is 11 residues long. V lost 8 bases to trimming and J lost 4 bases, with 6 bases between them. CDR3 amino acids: CAIGLNQPQHF. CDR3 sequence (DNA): TGTGCCATCGGACTGAATCAGCCCCAGCATTTT.

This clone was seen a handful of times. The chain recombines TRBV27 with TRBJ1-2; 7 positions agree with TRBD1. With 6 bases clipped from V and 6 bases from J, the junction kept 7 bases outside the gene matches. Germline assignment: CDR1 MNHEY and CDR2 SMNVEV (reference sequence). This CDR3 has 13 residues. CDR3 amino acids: CASRIDRDDGYTF. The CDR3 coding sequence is TGTGCCAGCAGGATTGACAGGGATGATGGCTACACCTTC.

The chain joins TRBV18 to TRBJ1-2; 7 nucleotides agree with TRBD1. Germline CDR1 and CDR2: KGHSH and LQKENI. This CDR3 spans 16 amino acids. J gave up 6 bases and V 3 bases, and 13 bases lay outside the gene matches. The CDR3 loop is CASSPYLQGKVDGYTF. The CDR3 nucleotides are TGTGCCAGCTCACCTTACCTACAGGGGAAGGTTGATGGCTACACCTTC.

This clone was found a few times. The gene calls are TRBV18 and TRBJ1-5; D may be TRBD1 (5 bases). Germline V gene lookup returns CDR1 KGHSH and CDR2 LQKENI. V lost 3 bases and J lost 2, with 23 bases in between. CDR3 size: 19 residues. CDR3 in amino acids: CASSPDLTRRAGGNQPQHF. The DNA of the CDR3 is TGTGCCAGCTCACCTGACCTCACTCGGCGAGCGGGGGGCAATCAGCCCCAGCATTTT.

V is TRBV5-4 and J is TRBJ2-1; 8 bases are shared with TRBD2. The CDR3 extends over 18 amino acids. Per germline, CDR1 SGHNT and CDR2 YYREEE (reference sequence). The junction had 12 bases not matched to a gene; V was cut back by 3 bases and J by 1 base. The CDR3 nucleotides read TGTGCCAGCAGCTCCGGCCCGGGAGCGGGGGCATCCTACAATGAGCAGTTCTTC. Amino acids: CASSSGPGAGASYNEQFF.

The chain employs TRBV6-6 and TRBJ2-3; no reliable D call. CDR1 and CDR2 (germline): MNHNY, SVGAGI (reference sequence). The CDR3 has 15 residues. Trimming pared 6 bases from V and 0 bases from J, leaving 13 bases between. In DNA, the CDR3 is TGTGCCAGCAGCCCCTCCGACATCAGCACAGATACGCAGTATTTT. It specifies CASSPSDISTDTQYF.

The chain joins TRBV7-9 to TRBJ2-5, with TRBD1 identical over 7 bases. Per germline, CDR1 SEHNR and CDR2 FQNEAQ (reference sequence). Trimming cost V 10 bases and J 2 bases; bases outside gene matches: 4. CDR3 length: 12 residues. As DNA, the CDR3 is TGTGCCACCGACAGGGTACAAGAGACCCAGTACTTC. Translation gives CATDRVQETQYF.

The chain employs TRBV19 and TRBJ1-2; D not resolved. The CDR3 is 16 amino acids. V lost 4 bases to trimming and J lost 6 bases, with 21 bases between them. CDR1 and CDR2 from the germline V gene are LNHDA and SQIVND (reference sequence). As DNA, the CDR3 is TGTGCCAGTAGTACCCGGACTCCGGGTTCCCCCCATGGCTACACCTTC. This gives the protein CASSTRTPGSPHGYTF.

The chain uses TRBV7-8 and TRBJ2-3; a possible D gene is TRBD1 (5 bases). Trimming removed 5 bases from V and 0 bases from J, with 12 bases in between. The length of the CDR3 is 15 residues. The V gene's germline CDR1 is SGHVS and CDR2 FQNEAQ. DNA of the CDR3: TGTGCCAGCAGCCCTATTGGACATAGCACAGATACGCAGTATTTT. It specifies CASSPIGHSTDTQYF.

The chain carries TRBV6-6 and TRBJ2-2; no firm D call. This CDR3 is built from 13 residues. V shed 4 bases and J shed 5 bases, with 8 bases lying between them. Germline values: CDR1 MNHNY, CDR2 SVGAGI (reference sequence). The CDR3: CASSSLRTGELFF. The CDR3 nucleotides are TGTGCCAGCAGTTCCCTTCGTACCGGGGAGCTGTTTTTT.

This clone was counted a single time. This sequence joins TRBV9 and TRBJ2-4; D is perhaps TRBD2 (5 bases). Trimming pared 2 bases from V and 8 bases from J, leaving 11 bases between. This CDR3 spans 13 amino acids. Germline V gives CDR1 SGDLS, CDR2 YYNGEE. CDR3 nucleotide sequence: TGTGCCAGCAGCGTGTCCGTGAGGGACATTCAGTACTTC. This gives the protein CASSVSVRDIQYF.

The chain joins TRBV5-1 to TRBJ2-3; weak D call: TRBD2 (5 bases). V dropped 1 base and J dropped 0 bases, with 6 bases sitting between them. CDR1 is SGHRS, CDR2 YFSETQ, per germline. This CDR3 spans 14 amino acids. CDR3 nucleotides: TGCGCCAGCAGCTTGAGGGAGAGCACAGATACGCAGTATTTT. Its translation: CASSLRESTDTQYF.

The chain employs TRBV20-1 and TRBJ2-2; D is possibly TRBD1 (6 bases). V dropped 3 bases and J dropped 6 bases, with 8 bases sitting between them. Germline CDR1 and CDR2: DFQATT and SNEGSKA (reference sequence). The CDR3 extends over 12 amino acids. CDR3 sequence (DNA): TGCAGTGCTAGTCAGGGGTCCGGGGAGCTGTTTTTT. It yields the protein CSASQGSGELFF.

As DNA, the CDR3 is TGTGCCAGCAGCTTAGGTCAGTCAGGAAATGAAAAACTGTTTTTT. It is translated as CASSLGQSGNEKLFF. The chain is built from TRBV7-9 and TRBJ1-4; D is unclear. Per germline, CDR1 SEHNR and CDR2 FQNEAQ (reference sequence). The CDR3 covers 15 residues. V lost 1 base and J lost 5, with 11 bases in between.

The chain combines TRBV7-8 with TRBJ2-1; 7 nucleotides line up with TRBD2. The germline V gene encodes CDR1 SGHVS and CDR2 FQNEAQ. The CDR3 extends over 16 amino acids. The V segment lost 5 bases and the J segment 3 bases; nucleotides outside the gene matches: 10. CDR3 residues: CASSKLAGDNYNEQFF. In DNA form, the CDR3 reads TGTGCCAGCAGCAAGCTCGCGGGAGACAACTACAATGAGCAGTTCTTC.

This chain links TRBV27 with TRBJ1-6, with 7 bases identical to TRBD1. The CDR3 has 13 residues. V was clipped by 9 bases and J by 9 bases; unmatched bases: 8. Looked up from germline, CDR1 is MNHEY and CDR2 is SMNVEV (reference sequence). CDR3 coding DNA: TGTGCCAGTCAGGCAGGGGGAGGTTCACCCCTCCACTTT. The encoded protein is CASQAGGGSPLHF.

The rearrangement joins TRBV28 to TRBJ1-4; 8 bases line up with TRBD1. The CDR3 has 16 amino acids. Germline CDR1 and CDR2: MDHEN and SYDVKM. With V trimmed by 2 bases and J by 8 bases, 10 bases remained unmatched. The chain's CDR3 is CASSLAQPGGWEKLFF. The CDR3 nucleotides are TGTGCCAGCAGTTTAGCGCAGCCAGGGGGCTGGGAAAAACTGTTTTTT.

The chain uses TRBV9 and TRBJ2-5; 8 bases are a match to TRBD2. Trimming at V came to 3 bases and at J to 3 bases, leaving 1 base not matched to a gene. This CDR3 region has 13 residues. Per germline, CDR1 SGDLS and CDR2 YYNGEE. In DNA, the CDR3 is TGTGCCAGCAGCGCGACTAGCGAAGAGACCCAGTACTTC. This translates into CASSATSEETQYF.

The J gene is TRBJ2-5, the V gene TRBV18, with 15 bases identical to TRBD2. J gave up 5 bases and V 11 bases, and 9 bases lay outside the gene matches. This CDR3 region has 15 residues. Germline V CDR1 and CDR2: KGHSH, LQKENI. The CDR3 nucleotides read TGTGCCGGAGGACTAGCGGGGGGGCCGAGCGAGACCCAGTACTTC. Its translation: CAGGLAGGPSETQYF.

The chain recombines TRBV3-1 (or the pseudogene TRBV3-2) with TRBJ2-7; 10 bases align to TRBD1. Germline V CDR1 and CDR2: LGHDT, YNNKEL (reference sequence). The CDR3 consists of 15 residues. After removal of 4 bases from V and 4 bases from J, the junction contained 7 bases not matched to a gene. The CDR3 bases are TGTGCCAGCAGCCCACGGGACAGGGGATATTACGAGCAGTACTTC. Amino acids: CASSPRDRGYYEQYF.

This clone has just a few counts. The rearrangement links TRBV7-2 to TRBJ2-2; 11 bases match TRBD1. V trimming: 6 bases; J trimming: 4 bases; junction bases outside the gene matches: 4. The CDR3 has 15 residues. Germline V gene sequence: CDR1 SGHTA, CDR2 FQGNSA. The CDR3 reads CASRRTGGVTGELFF. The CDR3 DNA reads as TGTGCCAGCAGGAGGACAGGGGGCGTCACCGGGGAGCTGTTTTTT.

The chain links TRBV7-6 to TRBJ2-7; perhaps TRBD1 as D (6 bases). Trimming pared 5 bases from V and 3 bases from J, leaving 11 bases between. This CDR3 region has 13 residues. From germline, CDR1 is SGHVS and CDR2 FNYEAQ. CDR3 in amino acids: CASSLTGLYEQYF. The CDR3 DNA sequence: TGTGCCAGCAGCCTCACAGGGCTCTACGAGCAGTACTTC.

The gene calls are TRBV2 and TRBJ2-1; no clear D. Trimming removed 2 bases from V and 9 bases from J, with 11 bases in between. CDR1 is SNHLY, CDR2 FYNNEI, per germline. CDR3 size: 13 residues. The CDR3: CASSESRRLEQFF. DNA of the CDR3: TGTGCCAGCAGTGAAAGTAGGAGACTTGAGCAGTTCTTC.

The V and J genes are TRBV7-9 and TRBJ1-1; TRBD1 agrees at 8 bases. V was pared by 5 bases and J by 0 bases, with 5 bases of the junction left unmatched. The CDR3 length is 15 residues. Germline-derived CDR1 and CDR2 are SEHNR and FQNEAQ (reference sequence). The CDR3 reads CASSIYRGMNTEAFF. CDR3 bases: TGTGCCAGCAGCATCTACAGGGGGATGAACACTGAAGCTTTCTTT.

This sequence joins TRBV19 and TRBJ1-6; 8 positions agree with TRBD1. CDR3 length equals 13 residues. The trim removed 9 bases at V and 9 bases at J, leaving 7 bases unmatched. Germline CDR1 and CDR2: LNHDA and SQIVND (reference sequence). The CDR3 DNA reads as TGTGCCAGCCGGAGGACAGGGAGTTCACCCCTCCACTTT. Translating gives CASRRTGSSPLHF.

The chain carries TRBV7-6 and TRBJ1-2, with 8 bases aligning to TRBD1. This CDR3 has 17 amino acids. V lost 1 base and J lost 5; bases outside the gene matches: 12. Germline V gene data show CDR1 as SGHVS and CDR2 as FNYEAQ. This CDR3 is CASSLVAGQGNTYGYTF. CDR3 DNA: TGTGCCAGCAGCTTAGTGGCCGGACAGGGTAATACGTATGGCTACACCTTC. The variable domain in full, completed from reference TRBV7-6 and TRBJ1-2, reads GAGVSQSPRYKVTKRGQDVALRCDPISGHVSLYWYRQALGQGPEFLTYFNYEAQQDKSGLPNDRFSAERPEGSISTLTIQRTEQRDSAMYRCASSLVAGQGNTYGYTFGSGTRLTVV.

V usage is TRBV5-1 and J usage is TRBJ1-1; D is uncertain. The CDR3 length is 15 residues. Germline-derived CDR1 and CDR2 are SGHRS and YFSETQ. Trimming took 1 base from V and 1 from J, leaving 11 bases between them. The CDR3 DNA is TGCGCCAGCAGCTTGATTCCGGGGTGGAACACTGAAGCTTTCTTT. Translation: CASSLIPGWNTEAFF.